This T cell receptor (beta chain) is from a study of T cells in Graves' hyperthyroidism and ophthalmopathy. TCR beta CDR3 sequences were amplified from RNA transcripts. With the HTBI primer set, the TCR CDR3 went through a first round of RT-PCR. TCRdb reprocessed the multiplex PCR reads via MiXCR and lists one record per CDR3 protein. The sample holds fewer than 650,000 distinct CDR3 sequences; 46% are singletons and the top ten take 44%. CDR3 length equals 13 residues. Germline V gene sequence: CDR1 ENHRY, CDR2 SYGVKD. Trimming cost V 8 bases and J 4 bases, with 12 bases left between them. V and J are TRBV10-3 and TRBJ1-5; D is unclear. The sequence was collected from an adult woman with Graves' disease, either hyperthyroidism or ophthalmopathy (not recorded which). What was sequenced was peripheral blood or thyroid tissue (not recorded which). CDR3 coding DNA: TGTGCCATCGCTAACCTTGGGAATCAGCCCCAGCATTTT. This sequence encodes CAIANLGNQPQHF.